This T cell receptor beta chain derives from a study of T-cell reconstitution after alpha-beta-depleted transplantation in children. Trimming took 1 base from V and 2 from J; bases not matched to a gene: 6. Germline V CDR1 and CDR2: LGHNA, YNFKEQ. The CDR3 is 16 residues long. Library preparation (for TCRbeta) was performed with unique molecular identifiers. TCRdb reprocessed the PCR reads with MiXCR, giving one entry per CDR3 protein. Of some 200,000 distinct CDR3 sequences listed, about 8.4% are singletons. Study conclusions and caveats: Diversity and T-cell counts at one year after transplant derived mostly from new T cells. Some patients owed their high day-60 TCRbeta diversity to surviving recipient T cells and thymic progenitors. Roughly two months post-transplant, alpha-beta T cells reportedly originated from several hundred graft clones that had expanded.

Comments on this clonotype: Antigen unknown.

Sequences were derived from PBMCs, mostly from graft donor cells, sampled 360 days after TCRalphabeta/CD19-depleted stem cell transplant. This TCR was recovered from a male patient between 2 and 10 years old who had a stem cell transplant for acute myeloid leukemia, so the T cells may come from the graft donor. The rearrangement uses TRBV4-2 and TRBJ2-3, with 7 bases that match TRBD2. The CDR3 loop is CASSQVLAGNTDTQYF. As DNA, the CDR3 is TGTGCCAGCAGCCAAGTATTAGCGGGTAACACAGATACGCAGTATTTT.